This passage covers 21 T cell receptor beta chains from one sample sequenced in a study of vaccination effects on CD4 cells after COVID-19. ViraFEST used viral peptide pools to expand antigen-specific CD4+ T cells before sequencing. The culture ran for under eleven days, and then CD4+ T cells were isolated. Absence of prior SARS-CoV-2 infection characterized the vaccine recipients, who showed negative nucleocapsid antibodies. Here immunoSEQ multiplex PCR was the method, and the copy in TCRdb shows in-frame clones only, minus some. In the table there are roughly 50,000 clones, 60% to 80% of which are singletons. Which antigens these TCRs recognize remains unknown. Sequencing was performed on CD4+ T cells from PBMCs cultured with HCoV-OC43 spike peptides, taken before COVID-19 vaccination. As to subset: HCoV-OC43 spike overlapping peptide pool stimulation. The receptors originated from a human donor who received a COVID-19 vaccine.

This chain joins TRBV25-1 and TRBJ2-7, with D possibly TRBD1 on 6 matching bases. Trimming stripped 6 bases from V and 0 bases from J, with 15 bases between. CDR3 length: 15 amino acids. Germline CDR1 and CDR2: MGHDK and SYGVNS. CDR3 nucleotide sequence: TGTGCCAGCAGACAACAGGGTGGAAGCTCCTACGAGCAGTACGTC. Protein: CASRQQGGSSYEQYV.

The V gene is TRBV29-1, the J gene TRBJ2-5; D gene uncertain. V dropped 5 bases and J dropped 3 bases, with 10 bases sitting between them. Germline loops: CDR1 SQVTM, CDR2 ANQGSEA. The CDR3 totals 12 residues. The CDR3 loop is CSVLHVKETQYF. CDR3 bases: TGCAGCGTTCTACACGTAAAAGAGACCCAGTACTTC.

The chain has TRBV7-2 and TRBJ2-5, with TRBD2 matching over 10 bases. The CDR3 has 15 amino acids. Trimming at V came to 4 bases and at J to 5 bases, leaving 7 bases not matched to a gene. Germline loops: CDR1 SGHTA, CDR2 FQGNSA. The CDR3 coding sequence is TGTGCCAGCAGCTCCCAGCGGGGGGGTGGGGAGACCCAGTACTTC. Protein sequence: CASSSQRGGGETQYF.

The CDR3 here is CASSLDGPSRSTEAFF. The CDR3 nucleotides read TGCGCCAGCAGCTTGGATGGGCCCTCACGGAGCACTGAAGCTTTCTTT. V and J are TRBV5-1 and TRBJ1-1; D call uncertain. Trimming cost V 0 bases and J 4 bases, with 16 bases left between them. CDR1 is SGHRS and CDR2 is YFSETQ in the germline V gene. This CDR3 is built from 16 residues.

The CDR3: CATSPHPSTGGTDTQYF. The CDR3 bases are TGTGCCACCAGCCCTCACCCCAGCACCGGGGGCACAGATACGCAGTATTTT. The V and J genes are TRBV24-1 and TRBJ2-3, with D possibly matching TRBD2 (5 bases). Between the trimmed V and J ends, which lost 7 bases and 1 base, there was a span of 20 bases. Per germline, CDR1 KGHDR and CDR2 SFDVKD. This CDR3 has 17 amino acids.

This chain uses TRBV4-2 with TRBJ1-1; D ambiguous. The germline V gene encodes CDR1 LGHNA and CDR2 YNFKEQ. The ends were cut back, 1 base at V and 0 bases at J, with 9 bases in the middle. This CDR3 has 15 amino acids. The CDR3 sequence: CASSQAPEMNTEAFF. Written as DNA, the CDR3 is TGTGCCAGCAGCCAAGCCCCAGAAATGAACACTGAAGCTTTCTTT.

The CDR3 coding sequence is TGCGCCACCAGGCGGGATCGAAACCAAGAGACCCAGTACTTC. This codes for CATRRDRNQETQYF. This sequence joins TRBV10-2 and TRBJ2-5; D perhaps matches TRBD2 (6 bases). V lost 10 bases and J 0 bases, leaving 15 bases between the germline ends. The CDR3 runs 14 residues. Germline-derived CDR1 and CDR2 are WSHSY and SAAADI.

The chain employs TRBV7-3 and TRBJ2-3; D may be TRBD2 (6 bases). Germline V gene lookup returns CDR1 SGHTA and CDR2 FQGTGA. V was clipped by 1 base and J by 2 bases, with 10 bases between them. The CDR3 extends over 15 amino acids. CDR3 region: CASSLMGLLTDTQYF. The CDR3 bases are TGTGCCAGCAGCTTAATGGGACTCCTCACAGATACGCAGTATTTT. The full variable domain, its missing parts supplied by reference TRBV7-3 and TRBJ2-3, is GAGVSQTPSNKVTEKGKYVELRCDPISGHTALYWYRQSLGQGPEFLIYFQGTGAADDSGLPNDRFFAVRPEGSVSTLKIQRTERGDSAVYLCASSLMGLLTDTQYFGPGTRLTVL.

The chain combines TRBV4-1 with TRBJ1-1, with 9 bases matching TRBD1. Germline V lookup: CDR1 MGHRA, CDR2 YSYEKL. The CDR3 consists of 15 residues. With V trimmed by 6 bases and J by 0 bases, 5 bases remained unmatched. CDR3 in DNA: TGCGCCAGCAGGGGACAGGGCGTATTGAACACTGAAGCTTTCTTT. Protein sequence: CASRGQGVLNTEAFF.

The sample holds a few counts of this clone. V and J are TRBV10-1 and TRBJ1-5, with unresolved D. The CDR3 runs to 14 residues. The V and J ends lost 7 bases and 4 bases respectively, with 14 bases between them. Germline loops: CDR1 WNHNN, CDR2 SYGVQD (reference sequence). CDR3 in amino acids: CASNLEGRNQPQHF. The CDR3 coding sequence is TGCGCCAGCAACCTAGAGGGCCGAAATCAGCCCCAGCATTTT.

The CDR3 here is CAWTGQTLNSPLHF. DNA of the CDR3: TGTGCCTGGACAGGCCAAACACTTAATTCACCCCTCCACTTT. J is TRBJ1-6 and V is TRBV30; D gene unclear. Trimming stripped 4 bases from V and 6 bases from J, with 13 bases between. CDR3 length equals 14 residues. The V gene's germline CDR1 is GTSNPN and CDR2 SVGIG (reference sequence).

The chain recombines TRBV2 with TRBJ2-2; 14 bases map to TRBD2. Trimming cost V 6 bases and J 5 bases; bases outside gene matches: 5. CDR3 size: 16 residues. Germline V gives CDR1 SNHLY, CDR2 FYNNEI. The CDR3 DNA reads TGTGCCAGCAGCCCCGGGACTAGCGGGGGAACCGGGGAGCTGTTTTTT. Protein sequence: CASSPGTSGGTGELFF. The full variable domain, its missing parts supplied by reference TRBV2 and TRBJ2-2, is EPEVTQTPSHQVTQMGQEVILRCVPISNHLYFYWYRQILGQKVEFLVSFYNNEISEKSEIFDDQFSVERPDGSNFTLKIRSTKLEDSAMYFCASSPGTSGGTGELFFGEGSRLTVL.

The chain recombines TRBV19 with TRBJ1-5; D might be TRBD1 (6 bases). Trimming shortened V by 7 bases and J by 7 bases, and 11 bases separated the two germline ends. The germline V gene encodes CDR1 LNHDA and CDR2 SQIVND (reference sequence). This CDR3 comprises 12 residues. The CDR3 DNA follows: TGTGCCAGTAATAGGGGGGGACAGCCCCAGCATTTT. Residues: CASNRGGQPQHF.

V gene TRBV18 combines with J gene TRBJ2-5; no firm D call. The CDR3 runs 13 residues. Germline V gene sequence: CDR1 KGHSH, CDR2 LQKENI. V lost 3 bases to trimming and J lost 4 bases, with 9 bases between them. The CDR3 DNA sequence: TGTGCCAGCTCACCCGGGTTGGGAGAGACCCAGTACTTC. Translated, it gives CASSPGLGETQYF.

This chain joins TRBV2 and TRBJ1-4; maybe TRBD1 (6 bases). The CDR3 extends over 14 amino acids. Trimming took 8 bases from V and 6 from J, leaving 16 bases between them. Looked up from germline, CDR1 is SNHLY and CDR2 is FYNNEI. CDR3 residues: CASGDGKGDEKLFF. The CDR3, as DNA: TGTGCCAGCGGCGATGGGAAGGGGGATGAAAAACTGTTTTTT.

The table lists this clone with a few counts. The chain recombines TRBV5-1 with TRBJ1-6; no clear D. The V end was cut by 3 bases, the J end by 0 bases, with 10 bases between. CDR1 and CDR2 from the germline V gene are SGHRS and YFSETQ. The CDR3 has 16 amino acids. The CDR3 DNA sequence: TGCGCCAGCAGCTCCGCAGAAATCTCCTATAATTCACCCCTCCACTTT. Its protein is CASSSAEISYNSPLHF.

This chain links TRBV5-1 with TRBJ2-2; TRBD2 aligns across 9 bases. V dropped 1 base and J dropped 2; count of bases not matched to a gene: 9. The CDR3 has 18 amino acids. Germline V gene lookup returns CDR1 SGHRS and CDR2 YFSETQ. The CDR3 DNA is TGCGCCAGCAGCTTGAATGGCGGGGGGGCCGCCAACACCGGGGAGCTGTTTTTT. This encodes CASSLNGGGAANTGELFF.

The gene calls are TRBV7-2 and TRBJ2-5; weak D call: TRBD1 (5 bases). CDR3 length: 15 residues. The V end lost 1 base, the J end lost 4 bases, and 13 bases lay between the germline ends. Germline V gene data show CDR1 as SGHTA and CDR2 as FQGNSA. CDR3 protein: CASSLGGHGGETQYF. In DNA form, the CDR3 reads TGTGCCAGCAGCTTAGGGGGCCACGGCGGAGAGACCCAGTACTTC.

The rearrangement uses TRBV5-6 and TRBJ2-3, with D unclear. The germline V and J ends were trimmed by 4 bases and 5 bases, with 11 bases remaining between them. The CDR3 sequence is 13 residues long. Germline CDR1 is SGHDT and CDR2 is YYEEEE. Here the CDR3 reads CASSPSTRDTQYF. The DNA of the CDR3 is TGTGCCAGCAGCCCTTCGACCCGAGATACGCAGTATTTT.

DNA of the CDR3: TGTGCCAGCAGCTCCCCAGTACGACAGGGTATCGAGACCCAGTACTTC. Protein sequence: CASSSPVRQGIETQYF. The chain has TRBV5-6 and TRBJ2-5; 7 bases match TRBD1. V lost 3 bases to trimming and J lost 5 bases; unmatched junction nucleotides: 13. Germline V CDR1 and CDR2: SGHDT, YYEEEE. The CDR3 spans 16 residues. Full variable domain (remainder filled in from reference TRBV5-6 and TRBJ2-5): DAGVTQSPTHLIKTRGQQVTLRCSPKSGHDTVSWYQQALGQGPQFIFQYYEEEERQRGNFPDRFSGHQFPNYSSELNVNALLLGDSALYLCASSSPVRQGIETQYFGPGTRLLVL.

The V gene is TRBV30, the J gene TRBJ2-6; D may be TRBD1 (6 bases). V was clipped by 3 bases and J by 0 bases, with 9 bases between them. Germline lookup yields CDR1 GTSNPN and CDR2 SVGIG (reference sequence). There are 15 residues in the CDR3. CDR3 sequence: CAWRGRGSGANVLTF. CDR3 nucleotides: TGTGCCTGGAGGGGCAGGGGCTCTGGGGCCAACGTCCTGACTTTC.